This entry describes one T cell receptor (beta chain). Its antigen remains unidentified. The germline V gene has CDR1 SGDLS and CDR2 YYNGEE. The CDR3 is made up of 13 amino acids. Each CDR3 protein gets one entry in TCRdb, which reprocessed the 5' RACE reads and gives no DNA. In all, the sample yields about 390,000 distinct CDR3 sequences. The sample belongs to a study of T cells expressing NK-cell markers. At the level of the study: Investigators obtained TCR beta repertoires from sorted CD3+CD56+NKG2C+, CD3+CD56+NKG2C- and CD3+CD56-NKG2C+ T cells. One of eight sequenced donors was HCMV-seronegative; the other seven were seropositive. The study, taken as a whole, reports: These clonotypes additionally ranked first within the CD3+CD56-NKG2C+ fraction of a few donors. Whether the expanded NKG2C+ T cell clones recognized HCMV remained unclear.

Sequencing used blood T cells: a sorted CD56 or NKG2C T cell subset, CD4+ or CD8+ T cells, or bulk PBMC T cells (not recorded which). This chain connects TRBV9 to TRBJ1-2; TCRdb picks TRBD1, but there is no DNA to check that call. The receptor was isolated from a woman aged 50 to 60 in good health. The CDR3 sequence: CASSVVGTHGYTF.